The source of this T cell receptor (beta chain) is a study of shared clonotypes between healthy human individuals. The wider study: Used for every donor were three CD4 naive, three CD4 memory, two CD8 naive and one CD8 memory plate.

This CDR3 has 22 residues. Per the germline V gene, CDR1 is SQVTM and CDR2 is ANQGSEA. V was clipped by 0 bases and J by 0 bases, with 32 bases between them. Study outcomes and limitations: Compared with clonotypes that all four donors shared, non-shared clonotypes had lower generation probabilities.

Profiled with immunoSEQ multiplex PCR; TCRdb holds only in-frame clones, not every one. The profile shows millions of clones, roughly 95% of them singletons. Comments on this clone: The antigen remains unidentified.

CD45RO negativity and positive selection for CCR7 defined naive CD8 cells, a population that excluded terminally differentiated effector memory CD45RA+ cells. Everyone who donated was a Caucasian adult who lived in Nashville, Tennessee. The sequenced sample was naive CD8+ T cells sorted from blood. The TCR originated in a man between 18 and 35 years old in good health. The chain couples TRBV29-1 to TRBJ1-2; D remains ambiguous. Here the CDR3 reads CSVEDVLELPTPGKFTNYGYTF. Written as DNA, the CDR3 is TGCAGCGTTGAAGATGTACTAGAGTTGCCGACCCCGGGGAAATTTACTAACTATGGCTACACCTTC.